The 27 T cell receptor beta chains presented below share a single source sample, sequenced in a study of blood T cell repertoires in COVID-19. Profiling relied on immunoSEQ multiplex PCR, and the TCRdb table lists in-frame clones only, not all of them. The sample yields about 180,000 clones, about four fifths seen once. Sequencing input: peripheral blood. The receptors derive from a human donor in a cohort sampled during active COVID-19.

The chain uses TRBV5-1 and TRBJ1-2; TRBD1 matches 9 bases. Losses at the gene ends were 4 bases for V and 4 bases for J; bases not matched to a gene: 2. The CDR3 runs 13 residues. Germline V gene data show CDR1 as SGHRS and CDR2 as YFSETQ. The CDR3 sequence: CASSAGQGYGYTF. Written as DNA, the CDR3 is TGCGCCAGCAGCGCGGGACAGGGCTATGGCTACACCTTC.

The chain recombines TRBV5-1 with TRBJ1-6; 10 bases are shared with TRBD1. The V gene's germline CDR1 is SGHRS and CDR2 YFSETQ. V shed 4 bases and J 5 bases; nucleotides not matched to a gene: 6. The CDR3 is made up of 16 amino acids. The CDR3 loop is CASSPSTGGDNSPLHF. The CDR3 DNA sequence: TGCGCCAGCAGCCCCTCGACAGGGGGCGATAATTCACCCCTCCACTTT.

The V call is TRBV29-1, the J call TRBJ1-1; 7 nucleotides match TRBD1. Trimming at V came to 0 bases and at J to 3 bases, leaving 7 bases not matched to a gene. This CDR3 is built from 15 residues. Germline CDR1 is SQVTM and CDR2 is ANQGSEA. CDR3 nucleotides: TGCAGCGTTGAAGAATTTACAGGGGCGGACACTGAAGCTTTCTTT. It codes for CSVEEFTGADTEAFF.

This clone was seen more than once but under ten times. The chain couples TRBV5-8 to TRBJ2-5; 7 bases align to TRBD1. J lost 2 bases, V lost 5 bases, and 3 bases had no gene match. CDR3 size: 13 residues. The V gene's germline CDR1 is SGHTS and CDR2 YDEGEE. The CDR3 nucleotides are TGTGCCAGCAGGATGACAGGGCAAGAGACCCAGTACTTC. Translated, it gives CASRMTGQETQYF.

This chain links TRBV5-4 with TRBJ2-5; 9 nucleotides line up with TRBD1. With V trimmed by 3 bases and J by 3 bases, 6 bases remained unmatched. CDR3 length equals 15 residues. CDR1 SGHNT and CDR2 YYREEE come from the germline V gene (reference sequence). CDR3 residues: CASSWGQGIEETQYF. CDR3 coding DNA: TGTGCCAGCAGCTGGGGACAGGGAATCGAAGAGACCCAGTACTTC.

This chain uses TRBV6-6 with TRBJ1-5; 8 bases align to TRBD1. Germline CDR1 and CDR2: MNHNY and SVGAGI (reference sequence). The CDR3 loop spans 15 amino acids. Trimming cost V 2 bases and J 7 bases; bases outside gene matches: 7. The CDR3 loop is CASSYGQGAGQPQHF. The CDR3 DNA follows: TGTGCCAGCAGTTACGGGCAGGGGGCTGGACAGCCCCAGCATTTT.

This clone was seen just once. This rearrangement joins TRBV15 to TRBJ2-1; possible D gene TRBD1, 8 bases. In germline, CDR1 is LNHNV, CDR2 YYDKDF (reference sequence). The CDR3 covers 15 residues. V shed 3 bases and J shed 12 bases, with 21 bases lying between them. This CDR3 reads CATSSPQGEGYGQFF. The CDR3 DNA reads as TGTGCCACCAGCAGCCCACAGGGGGAGGGTTATGGGCAGTTCTTC.

This chain uses TRBV27 with TRBJ2-4, with 7 bases aligning to TRBD2. This CDR3 spans 15 amino acids. V lost 1 base to trimming and J lost 9 bases; unmatched junction nucleotides: 9. Germline assignment: CDR1 MNHEY and CDR2 SMNVEV (reference sequence). In nucleotides, the CDR3 is TGTGCCAGCAGTTTATTTGAGCGGGGCCTCGGCATTCAGTACTTC. It is translated as CASSLFERGLGIQYF.

The chain combines TRBV3-1 (or the pseudogene TRBV3-2) with TRBJ1-4; weak D call: TRBD1 (6 bases). The CDR3 has 14 amino acids. Deletions cut 7 bases from V and 8 bases from J, with 17 bases between. CDR1 and CDR2 from the germline V gene are LGHDT and YNNKEL (reference sequence). CDR3 sequence: CASTKGDDSEKLFF. CDR3 nucleotides: TGTGCCAGCACAAAGGGGGATGACAGCGAAAAACTGTTTTTT.

The chain joins TRBV12-3 or TRBV12-4 to TRBJ2-2; possibly TRBD2 for D (5 bases). The CDR3 loop spans 13 amino acids. The V gene lost 7 bases and the J gene lost 6 bases, with 12 bases spanning the gap. The chain's CDR3 is CASIKDGAGELFF. The DNA for the CDR3 is TGTGCCAGCATAAAGGACGGGGCCGGGGAGCTGTTTTTT.

The V call is TRBV29-1, the J call TRBJ1-3; 7 positions agree with TRBD1. Per the germline V gene, CDR1 is SQVTM and CDR2 is ANQGSEA. The CDR3 length is 15 residues. J lost 4 bases, V lost 7 bases, and 13 bases had no gene match. CDR3 sequence reads: CSAHVGTARGNTIYF. The CDR3, as DNA: TGCAGCGCACACGTGGGGACAGCACGAGGAAACACCATATATTTT.

The chain is built from TRBV2 and TRBJ2-7; D uncertain. V was clipped by 5 bases and J by 4 bases, with 9 bases between them. The CDR3 is made up of 12 amino acids. Germline V gene data show CDR1 as SNHLY and CDR2 as FYNNEI. This CDR3 reads CASSTLVYEQYF. CDR3 nucleotides: TGTGCCAGCAGTACCCTAGTATACGAGCAGTACTTC.

The CDR3 loop is CASSNREVLNQPQHF. The CDR3 region has the DNA TGTGCCAGCAGTAACAGGGAAGTACTCAATCAGCCCCAGCATTTT. The rearrangement joins TRBV2 to TRBJ1-5; a weak D match, TRBD1 (6 bases). Trimming left V 5 bases short and J 3 bases short, with 14 bases between. This CDR3 spans 15 amino acids. Germline V CDR1 and CDR2: SNHLY, FYNNEI.

The chain couples TRBV27 to TRBJ2-5; 10 bases align to TRBD2. J gave up 4 bases and V 7 bases, and 12 bases lay outside the gene matches. The CDR3 has 16 amino acids. Germline-derived CDR1 and CDR2 are MNHEY and SMNVEV (reference sequence). In nucleotides, the CDR3 is TGTGCCAGCATAATATACACAGCGGGGGGGGGAGAGACCCAGTACTTC. This sequence encodes CASIIYTAGGGETQYF.

The rearrangement uses TRBV30 and TRBJ1-1; TRBD1 matches 7 bases. V was pared by 4 bases and J by 1 base, with 3 bases of the junction left unmatched. There are 13 residues in the CDR3. From germline, CDR1 is GTSNPN and CDR2 SVGIG (reference sequence). CDR3 amino acids: CAWIQGENTEAFF. For the CDR3, the DNA is TGTGCCTGGATCCAGGGGGAGAACACTGAAGCTTTCTTT.

The rearrangement joins TRBV2 to TRBJ2-2; weak D call: TRBD2 (5 bases). Germline loops: CDR1 SNHLY, CDR2 FYNNEI. This CDR3 region has 16 residues. Trimming stripped 6 bases from V and 0 bases from J, with 14 bases between. The CDR3 region is CASRGEGRTNTGELFF. CDR3 sequence (DNA): TGTGCCAGCAGGGGAGAGGGTCGGACGAACACCGGGGAGCTGTTTTTT. The full variable domain, rest sourced from reference TRBV2 and TRBJ2-2, is EPEVTQTPSHQVTQMGQEVILRCVPISNHLYFYWYRQILGQKVEFLVSFYNNEISEKSEIFDDQFSVERPDGSNFTLKIRSTKLEDSAMYFCASRGEGRTNTGELFFGEGSRLTVL.

This chain joins TRBV5-6 and TRBJ2-1, with 11 bases fitting TRBD2. V gave up 3 bases and J gave up 0 bases; unmatched junction bases: 11. CDR3 length: 19 amino acids. In germline, CDR1 is SGHDT, CDR2 YYEEEE. CDR3 in amino acids: CASSSPLAGGPSSYNEQFF. DNA for the CDR3: TGTGCCAGCAGCTCTCCTCTAGCGGGGGGCCCCAGCTCCTACAATGAGCAGTTCTTC.

In this sample, this clone turned up a few times. The CDR3 coding sequence is TGTGCCAGCAGTTACTCCGGGGAGAACACTGAAGCTTTCTTT. This codes for CASSYSGENTEAFF. This rearrangement joins TRBV6-5 to TRBJ1-1; D not certain. Germline-derived CDR1 and CDR2 are MNHEY and SVGAGI. The CDR3 runs to 14 residues. The V and J ends lost 0 bases and 1 base respectively, with 6 bases between them.

This clone was seen once. The V call is TRBV11-2, the J call TRBJ1-3, with D perhaps TRBD1 (6 bases). V was clipped by 7 bases and J by 0 bases, with 16 bases between them. Germline CDR1 SGHAT, CDR2 FQNNGV. This CDR3 contains 16 residues. The CDR3 DNA sequence: TGTGCCAGCAACCTAGAAGGGGGTCTCTCTGGAAACACCATATATTTT. Translating gives CASNLEGGLSGNTIYF. The variable domain in full, completed from reference TRBV11-2 and TRBJ1-3, reads EAGVAQSPRYKIIEKRQSVAFWCNPISGHATLYWYQQILGQGPKLLIQFQNNGVVDDSQLPKDRFSAERLKGVDSTLKIQPAKLEDSAVYLCASNLEGGLSGNTIYFGEGSWLTVV.

V is TRBV11-2 and J is TRBJ2-3; D not certain. Germline lookup yields CDR1 SGHAT and CDR2 FQNNGV. The CDR3 covers 13 residues. Trimming stripped 2 bases from V and 4 bases from J, with 7 bases between. The chain's CDR3 is CASSLSSADTQYF. DNA for the CDR3: TGTGCCAGCAGCTTATCTTCGGCAGATACGCAGTATTTT.

This rearrangement joins TRBV2 to TRBJ1-2; D may be TRBD1 (6 bases). V was clipped by 1 base and J by 2 bases, with 11 bases between them. This CDR3 spans 15 amino acids. Germline loops: CDR1 SNHLY, CDR2 FYNNEI. In DNA, the CDR3 is TGTGCCAGCAGTGAAGAAAGAAGGGGGAACTATGGCTACACCTTC. This encodes CASSEERRGNYGYTF.

The J gene is TRBJ2-7, the V gene TRBV3-1 (or the pseudogene TRBV3-2), with D tentatively TRBD2 (7 bases). Trimming took 2 bases from V and 2 from J, leaving 10 bases between them. The CDR3 loop spans 14 amino acids. Germline-derived CDR1 and CDR2 are LGHDT and YNNKEL (reference sequence). The CDR3 protein is CASSQRGAAYEQYF. The CDR3 coding sequence is TGTGCCAGCAGCCAACGGGGGGCGGCCTACGAGCAGTACTTC.

The V call is TRBV5-1, the J call TRBJ1-6; D remains unclear. CDR3 length: 15 amino acids. From germline, CDR1 is SGHRS and CDR2 YFSETQ. The V end was cut by 4 bases, the J end by 7 bases, with 15 bases between. As DNA, the CDR3 is TGCGCCAGCAGCCAAGGAGCCACGGCCAATTCACCCCTCCACTTT. It encodes CASSQGATANSPLHF.

In DNA form, the CDR3 reads TGTGCCAGCAGCTGGGACAGGGACACTGAAGCTTTCTTT. Its protein is CASSWDRDTEAFF. The J gene is TRBJ1-1, the V gene TRBV13; TRBD1 agrees at 9 bases. CDR1 and CDR2 (germline): PRHDT, FYEKMQ (reference sequence). This CDR3 is 13 amino acids long. Germline trimming cut 4 bases from V and 3 bases from J; bases unmatched to any gene: 0.

The V call is TRBV11-2, the J call TRBJ1-3, with 7 bases that match TRBD1. The CDR3 is 14 residues long. After removal of 5 bases from V and 7 bases from J, the junction contained 8 bases not matched to a gene. Looked up from germline, CDR1 is SGHAT and CDR2 is FQNNGV. The CDR3 DNA reads TGTGCCAGCAGCAGAGACAGGGAAGGGAACACCATATATTTT. It yields the protein CASSRDREGNTIYF.

This rearrangement joins TRBV11-2 to TRBJ2-1, with D tentatively TRBD2 (6 bases). Trimming shortened V by 1 base and J by 7 bases, and 11 bases separated the two germline ends. The CDR3 covers 14 residues. CDR1 and CDR2 from the germline V gene are SGHAT and FQNNGV. The CDR3 spells CASSLVRGRNEQFF. The CDR3 DNA sequence: TGTGCCAGCAGCTTAGTTCGGGGGAGGAATGAGCAGTTCTTC. Full variable domain (rest looked up from reference TRBV11-2 and TRBJ2-1): EAGVAQSPRYKIIEKRQSVAFWCNPISGHATLYWYQQILGQGPKLLIQFQNNGVVDDSQLPKDRFSAERLKGVDSTLKIQPAKLEDSAVYLCASSLVRGRNEQFFGPGTRLTVL.

The chain uses TRBV19 and TRBJ2-7; TRBD1 matches 7 bases. The V segment lost 5 bases and the J segment 4 bases; nucleotides outside the gene matches: 11. Germline CDR1 reads LNHDA; CDR2 reads SQIVND (reference sequence). CDR3 length: 15 amino acids. The CDR3 DNA reads as TGTGCCAGTAGTGCCAGCCGGGACAGCATTTACGAGCAGTACTTC. It codes for CASSASRDSIYEQYF.